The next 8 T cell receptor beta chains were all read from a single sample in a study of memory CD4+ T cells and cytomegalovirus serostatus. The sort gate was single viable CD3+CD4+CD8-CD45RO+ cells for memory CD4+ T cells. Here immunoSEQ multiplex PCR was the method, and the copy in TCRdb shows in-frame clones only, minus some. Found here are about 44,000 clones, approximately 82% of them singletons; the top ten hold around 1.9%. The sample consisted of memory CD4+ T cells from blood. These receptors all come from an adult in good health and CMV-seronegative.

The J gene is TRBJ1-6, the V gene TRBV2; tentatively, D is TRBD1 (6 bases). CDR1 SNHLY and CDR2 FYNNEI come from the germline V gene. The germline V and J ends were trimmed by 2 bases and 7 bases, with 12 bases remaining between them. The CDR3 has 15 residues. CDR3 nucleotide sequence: TGTGCCAGCAGTGAAAGGTTGGACAGCAATTCACCCCTCCACTTT. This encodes CASSERLDSNSPLHF.

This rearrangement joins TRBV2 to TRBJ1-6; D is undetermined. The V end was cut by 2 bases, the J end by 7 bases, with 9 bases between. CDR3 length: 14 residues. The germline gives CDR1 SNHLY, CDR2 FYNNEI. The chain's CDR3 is CASSERSSNSPLHF. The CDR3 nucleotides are TGTGCCAGCAGTGAACGGTCTAGCAATTCACCCCTCCACTTT.

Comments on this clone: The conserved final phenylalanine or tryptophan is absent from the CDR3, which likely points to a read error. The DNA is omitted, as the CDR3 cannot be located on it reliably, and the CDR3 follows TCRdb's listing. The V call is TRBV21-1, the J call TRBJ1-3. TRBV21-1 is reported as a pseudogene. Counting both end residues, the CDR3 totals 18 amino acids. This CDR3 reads CASSNPRGTRSFLDTIYL.

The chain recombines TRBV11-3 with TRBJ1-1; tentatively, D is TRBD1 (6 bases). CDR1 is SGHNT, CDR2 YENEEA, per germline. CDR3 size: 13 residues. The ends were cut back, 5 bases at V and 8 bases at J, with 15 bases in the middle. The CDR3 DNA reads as TGTGCCAGCAGCCGGGGGGGCCGCGCAGAAGCTTTCTTT. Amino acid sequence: CASSRGGRAEAFF.

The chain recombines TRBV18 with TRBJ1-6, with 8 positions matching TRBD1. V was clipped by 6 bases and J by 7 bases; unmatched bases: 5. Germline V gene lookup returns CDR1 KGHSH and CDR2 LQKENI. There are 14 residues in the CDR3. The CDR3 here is CASSGTGQNSPLHF. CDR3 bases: TGTGCCAGCTCCGGGACAGGTCAGAATTCACCCCTCCACTTT.

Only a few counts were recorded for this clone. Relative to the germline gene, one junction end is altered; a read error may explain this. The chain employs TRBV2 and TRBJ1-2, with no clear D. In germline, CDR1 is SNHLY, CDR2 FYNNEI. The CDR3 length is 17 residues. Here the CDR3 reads CASSEEQIPLANYGYTF. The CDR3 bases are TGTGCCAGCAGCGAAGAACAGATCCCGTTAGCTAACTATGGCTACACCTTC.

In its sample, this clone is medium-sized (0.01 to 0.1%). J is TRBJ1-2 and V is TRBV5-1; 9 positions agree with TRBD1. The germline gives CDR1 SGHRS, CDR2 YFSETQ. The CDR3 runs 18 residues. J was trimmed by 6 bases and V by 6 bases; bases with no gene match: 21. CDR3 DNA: TGCGCCAGCACCCTCGCGCCACGCCGGGACAGGGTATATCATGGCTACACCTTC. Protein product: CASTLAPRRDRVYHGYTF. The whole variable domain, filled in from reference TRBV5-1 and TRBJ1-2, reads KAGVTQTPRYLIKTRGQQVTLSCSPISGHRSVSWYQQTPGQGLQFLFEYFSETQRNKGNFPGRFSGRQFSNSRSEMNVSTLELGDSALYLCASTLAPRRDRVYHGYTFGSGTRLTVV.

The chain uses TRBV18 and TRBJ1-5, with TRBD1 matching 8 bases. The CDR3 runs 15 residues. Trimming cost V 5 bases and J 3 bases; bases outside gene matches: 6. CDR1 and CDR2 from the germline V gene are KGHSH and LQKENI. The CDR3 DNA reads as TGTGCCAGCTCAAAACAGACAGGGGCCAATCAGCCCCAGCATTTT. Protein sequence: CASSKQTGANQPQHF. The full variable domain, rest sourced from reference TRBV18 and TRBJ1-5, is NAGVMQNPRHLVRRRGQEARLRCSPMKGHSHVYWYRQLPEEGLKFMVYLQKENIIDESGMPKERFSAEFPKEGPSILRIQQVVRGDSAAYFCASSKQTGANQPQHFGDGTRLSIL.